These T cell receptor beta chains were read from a single sample in a study of response to subunit inactivated influenza vaccine. Each CDR3 protein gets one entry after TCRdb re-called the RT-PCR reads with MiXCR. The sample holds roughly 500,000 distinct CDR3 sequences; 16% are singletons and the top ten take over 2.5%. This sample comprised CD4+ T cells sorted from PBMCs, obtained less than 30 months after vaccination. All receptors come from a man between 50 and 69 years old who received an inactivated influenza vaccine. Each CDR3 is given with its conserved first and last residue. Size is stated for part of the rows, as once, few or many counts, or as a class when the clone is expanded.

j_gene: TRBJ2-3; abundance: many; v_gene: TRBV5-1; CDR3aa: CASSVGDTDTQYF
j_gene: TRBJ2-1; abundance: many; v_gene: TRBV7-7; CDR3aa: CASSPVGGRKNEQFF
j_gene: TRBJ2-1; abundance: few; v_gene: TRBV20-1; CDR3aa: CSARDGHEQFF
j_gene: TRBJ2-3; abundance: .; v_gene: TRBV6-1; CDR3aa: CASSRGGAWTDTQYF
j_gene: TRBJ2-1; abundance: .; v_gene: TRBV6-1; CDR3aa: CASSDSWGLAGDNKQFF
j_gene: TRBJ1-2; abundance: .; v_gene: TRBV7-2; CDR3aa: CASSLGTIYYGYTF
j_gene: TRBJ2-2; abundance: few; v_gene: TRBV9; CDR3aa: CASSVLAGTGELFF
j_gene: TRBJ1-1; abundance: .; v_gene: TRBV30; CDR3aa: CAWSVSSEAFF
j_gene: TRBJ1-1; abundance: .; v_gene: TRBV7-2; CDR3aa: CASSLAGFMNTEAFF
j_gene: TRBJ2-7; abundance: once; v_gene: TRBV20-1; CDR3aa: CSATYYAEQYF
j_gene: TRBJ2-7; abundance: .; v_gene: TRBV6-2/TRBV6-3; CDR3aa: CATRALGTYEQYF
j_gene: TRBJ1-1; abundance: .; v_gene: TRBV9; CDR3aa: CASSAGLMNTEAFF
j_gene: TRBJ1-6; abundance: once; v_gene: TRBV28; CDR3aa: CASSLINSPLHF
j_gene: TRBJ2-7; abundance: .; v_gene: TRBV3-1; CDR3aa: CAALGEQYF
j_gene: TRBJ2-3; abundance: few; v_gene: TRBV20-1; CDR3aa: CSASSRSSTDTQYF
j_gene: TRBJ1-4; abundance: few; v_gene: TRBV3-1; CDR3aa: CASSQGGGGRTDEKLFF
j_gene: TRBJ2-5; abundance: few; v_gene: TRBV20-1; CDR3aa: CSARKGARETQYF
j_gene: TRBJ2-7; abundance: few; v_gene: TRBV20-1; CDR3aa: CSAQGDRGKSYEQYF
j_gene: TRBJ1-2; abundance: many; v_gene: TRBV20-1; CDR3aa: CSARLDGYTF
j_gene: TRBJ2-7; abundance: .; v_gene: TRBV7-2; CDR3aa: CASSLVNTYEQYF
j_gene: TRBJ2-7; abundance: few; v_gene: TRBV7-9; CDR3aa: CASSFPGQGAHSYEQYF
j_gene: TRBJ2-3; abundance: few; v_gene: TRBV2; CDR3aa: CASGGGLRDTQYF
j_gene: TRBJ2-5; abundance: few; v_gene: TRBV14; CDR3aa: CASSQDWETQYF
j_gene: TRBJ2-3; abundance: few; v_gene: TRBV3-1; CDR3aa: CASSPGDHTQYF
j_gene: TRBJ1-6; abundance: .; v_gene: TRBV3-1; CDR3aa: CASSSGRRSYNSPLHF
j_gene: TRBJ1-2; abundance: few; v_gene: TRBV5-1; CDR3aa: CASSWDSGYTF
j_gene: TRBJ2-4; abundance: .; v_gene: TRBV7-9; CDR3aa: CASSLGRDRVKNIQYF
j_gene: TRBJ1-2; abundance: .; v_gene: TRBV21-1; CDR3aa: CASSQTGNYGYTF
j_gene: TRBJ2-5; abundance: few; v_gene: TRBV10-3; CDR3aa: CAISESGSGGSETQYF
j_gene: TRBJ2-7; abundance: .; v_gene: TRBV15; CDR3aa: CATSRELAGLEQYF
j_gene: TRBJ2-7; abundance: .; v_gene: TRBV20-1; CDR3aa: CSALARRATYEQYF
j_gene: TRBJ1-1; abundance: few; v_gene: TRBV7-2; CDR3aa: CASSPTAVNTEAFF
j_gene: TRBJ1-2; abundance: few; v_gene: TRBV29-1; CDR3aa: CSVDTTGSSYGYTF
j_gene: TRBJ1-3; abundance: many; v_gene: TRBV7-2; CDR3aa: CASRRTGGSGNTIYF
j_gene: TRBJ2-3; abundance: few; v_gene: TRBV11-2; CDR3aa: CASSLDETTQYF
j_gene: TRBJ2-3; abundance: many; v_gene: TRBV7-2; CDR3aa: CASSRDSQQYF
j_gene: TRBJ1-4; abundance: few; v_gene: TRBV3-1; CDR3aa: CASSGRVNEKLFF
j_gene: TRBJ1-1; abundance: many; v_gene: TRBV12-3/TRBV12-4; CDR3aa: CASSLRTANTEAFF
j_gene: TRBJ2-2; abundance: .; v_gene: TRBV3-1; CDR3aa: CASSRYGTDTGELFF
j_gene: TRBJ2-1; abundance: many; v_gene: TRBV20-1; CDR3aa: CSAREMGSSYNEQFF
j_gene: TRBJ2-1; abundance: few; v_gene: TRBV28; CDR3aa: CASSFFGAQAYNEQFF
j_gene: TRBJ1-3; abundance: few; v_gene: TRBV5-1; CDR3aa: CASSLFQGNTIYF
j_gene: TRBJ1-6; abundance: few; v_gene: TRBV7-2; CDR3aa: CASSSSRNYNSPLHF
j_gene: TRBJ2-1; abundance: .; v_gene: TRBV6-2/TRBV6-3; CDR3aa: CASRNPRGRGSEQFF
j_gene: TRBJ2-5; abundance: few; v_gene: TRBV28; CDR3aa: CATQGGSIKTQYF
j_gene: TRBJ1-1; abundance: .; v_gene: TRBV20-1; CDR3aa: CSPSRGGNTEAFF
j_gene: TRBJ1-1; abundance: few; v_gene: TRBV29-1; CDR3aa: CSVDLGRNTEAFF
j_gene: TRBJ2-1; abundance: .; v_gene: TRBV3-1; CDR3aa: CASSQAGSLHEQFF
j_gene: TRBJ2-5; abundance: .; v_gene: TRBV6-2/TRBV6-3; CDR3aa: CASGRTGAQETQYF
j_gene: TRBJ2-7; abundance: few; v_gene: TRBV28; CDR3aa: CASGLFYEQYF
j_gene: TRBJ2-1; abundance: many; v_gene: TRBV29-1; CDR3aa: CSIGGSYNEQFF
j_gene: TRBJ2-7; abundance: .; v_gene: TRBV3-1; CDR3aa: CASSQDLRMAGGQYF
j_gene: TRBJ2-1; abundance: many; v_gene: TRBV29-1; CDR3aa: CSVGSYNEQFF
j_gene: TRBJ2-3; abundance: few; v_gene: TRBV3-1; CDR3aa: CASSRGTYNTDTQYF
j_gene: TRBJ1-1; abundance: .; v_gene: TRBV29-1; CDR3aa: CSVEAGTEAFF
j_gene: TRBJ2-1; abundance: few; v_gene: TRBV6-5; CDR3aa: CASSYPPRGGVLFF
j_gene: TRBJ2-1; abundance: .; v_gene: TRBV7-3; CDR3aa: CASRPTGPNNEQFF